Following are 24 T cell receptor beta chains from one sample sequenced in a study of blood T cell repertoires in COVID-19. Method: immunoSEQ multiplex PCR; TCRdb's copy keeps in-frame clones and lacks some. The data show approximately 300,000 clones, 65% to 85% seen once. The sequencing sample was made of peripheral blood. Receptors originate from a woman between 45 and 60 years old with acute or convalescent COVID-19.

V is TRBV2 and J is TRBJ1-4; D uncertain. V dropped 10 bases and J dropped 1 base, with 10 bases sitting between them. The CDR3 sequence is 13 residues long. Germline V CDR1 and CDR2: SNHLY, FYNNEI. The CDR3 bases are TGTGCCACCCGGGGAGTAACTAATGAAAAACTGTTTTTT. As protein: CATRGVTNEKLFF.

A remark on this clone: Other DNA sequences in the same sample also yield this CDR3. The J gene is TRBJ1-4, the V gene TRBV2; no clear D gene. The CDR3 is 12 amino acids. Germline V gives CDR1 SNHLY, CDR2 FYNNEI. Between the trimmed V and J ends, which lost 7 bases and 5 bases, there was a span of 8 bases. The CDR3 protein is CASNRRNEKLFF. The CDR3 DNA is TGTGCCAGCAACAGAAGAAATGAAAAACTGTTTTTT.

This chain uses TRBV2 with TRBJ2-5; weak D call: TRBD2 (6 bases). This CDR3 is 16 amino acids long. V shed 3 bases and J shed 5 bases, with 19 bases lying between them. Germline CDR1 and CDR2: SNHLY and FYNNEI. The CDR3 loop is CASSDAGYAAEETQYF. The CDR3 bases are TGTGCCAGCAGTGATGCGGGATACGCCGCGGAGGAGACCCAGTACTTC.

This clone was recorded a few times. The chain joins TRBV28 to TRBJ1-2, with D unclear. The length of the CDR3 is 13 residues. Germline V CDR1 and CDR2: MDHEN, SYDVKM. V lost 6 bases and J lost 4, with 12 bases in between. CDR3 nucleotide sequence: TGTGCCAGCAGCCCTCCCCGCGGCTATGGCTACACCTTC. Translating it yields CASSPPRGYGYTF.

This CDR3 is CSARQLDTQYF. The CDR3 coding sequence is TGCAGTGCTAGGCAACTGGATACGCAGTATTTT. The chain uses TRBV20-1 and TRBJ2-3; D ambiguous. CDR3 length: 11 residues. The germline CDR1 and CDR2 sequences are DFQATT and SNEGSKA (reference sequence). Trimming stripped 3 bases from V and 6 bases from J, with 7 bases between.

The genes are TRBV3-1 (or the pseudogene TRBV3-2) and TRBJ1-3; unclear D gene. From germline, CDR1 is LGHDT and CDR2 YNNKEL (reference sequence). The CDR3 has 12 amino acids. V lost 9 bases, J lost 4 bases, and 10 bases lay in between. CDR3 nucleotides: TGTGCCAGTAAACCCCAGGGAAACACCATATATTTT. This sequence encodes CASKPQGNTIYF.

The genes are TRBV21-1 and TRBJ2-5; the D segment call TRBD2 is taken from the table without a DNA check. TRBV21-1 is given as a pseudogene. The CDR3 consists of 12 residues. CDR3 amino acids: CASREFQETQYF. DNA of the CDR3: TGTGCCAGCAGGGAGTTCCAAGAGACCCAGTACTTC.

The CDR3 nucleotides read TGTGCCAGCAGTTATGGCGGGGGTCTCGGTGAGACCCAGTACTTC. This sequence encodes CASSYGGGLGETQYF. The rearrangement links TRBV6-5 to TRBJ2-5; 7 bases align to TRBD2. Losses at the gene ends were 3 bases for V and 5 bases for J; bases not matched to a gene: 9. Germline V gene sequence: CDR1 MNHEY, CDR2 SVGAGI. CDR3 length: 15 amino acids.

V gene TRBV4-2 combines with J gene TRBJ1-3, with TRBD1 matching over 9 bases. The V gene's germline CDR1 is LGHNA and CDR2 YNFKEQ. The CDR3 loop spans 17 amino acids. J gave up 4 bases and V 4 bases, and 11 bases lay outside the gene matches. DNA of the CDR3: TGTGCCAGCAGCCTCTCCTCGGGACAGGGAAAAGGAAACACCATATATTTT. This sequence encodes CASSLSSGQGKGNTIYF.

The rearrangement uses TRBV4-1 and TRBJ2-3; 7 nucleotides align to TRBD1. The germline CDR1 and CDR2 sequences are MGHRA and YSYEKL. Germline trimming cut 6 bases from V and 2 bases from J; bases unmatched to any gene: 8. This CDR3 region has 15 residues. CDR3 protein: CASRPTGTATDTQYF. The CDR3 DNA reads as TGCGCCAGCAGACCCACCGGGACAGCCACAGATACGCAGTATTTT.

Here the CDR3 reads CASSLAGFYEQYV. CDR3 nucleotides: TGTGCCAGCAGCTTGGCGGGATTCTACGAGCAGTACGTC. This chain joins TRBV5-6 and TRBJ2-7, with TRBD2 as a possible D gene (5 bases). Germline CDR1 SGHDT, CDR2 YYEEEE. CDR3 length: 13 amino acids. Trimming left V 0 bases short and J 3 bases short, with 7 bases between.

This chain joins TRBV2 and TRBJ2-1, with 8 bases matching TRBD1. Germline loops: CDR1 SNHLY, CDR2 FYNNEI. The V segment lost 7 bases and the J segment 7 bases; nucleotides outside the gene matches: 12. CDR3 length: 15 residues. The chain's CDR3 is CASIVTGQAFNEQFF. The CDR3 coding sequence is TGTGCCAGCATAGTTACGGGACAGGCTTTTAATGAGCAGTTCTTC.

In DNA, the CDR3 is TGTGCCAGCTCACCGCCCACCGGGACATATTACTATGGCTACACCTTC. Translating gives CASSPPTGTYYYGYTF. The chain employs TRBV18 and TRBJ1-2, with a weak D call TRBD1 (6 bases). V was pared by 3 bases and J by 3 bases, with 17 bases between. The CDR3 is made up of 16 amino acids. CDR1 is KGHSH, CDR2 LQKENI, per germline.

The chain recombines TRBV6-5 with TRBJ1-6; 10 bases fit TRBD1. The CDR3 covers 15 residues. The junction had 7 bases not matched to a gene; V was cut back by 6 bases and J by 8 bases. Germline CDR1 is MNHEY and CDR2 is SVGAGI. For the CDR3, the DNA is TGTGCCAGCAGGTATAGACAGGGGGCGGATTCACCCCTCCACTTT. Translation gives CASRYRQGADSPLHF.

The chain combines TRBV19 with TRBJ1-3; weak D call: TRBD1 (5 bases). CDR3 size: 14 residues. The germline V gene has CDR1 LNHDA and CDR2 SQIVND (reference sequence). Deletions cut 5 bases from V and 0 bases from J, with 8 bases between. The chain's CDR3 is CASSGAFSGNTIYF. As DNA, the CDR3 is TGTGCCAGTAGTGGGGCCTTCTCTGGAAACACCATATATTTT.

This chain joins TRBV4-2 and TRBJ2-3; 11 bases match TRBD1. Germline V CDR1 and CDR2: LGHNA, YNFKEQ. V was clipped by 2 bases and J by 6 bases; unmatched bases: 4. The CDR3 runs 15 residues. CDR3 DNA: TGTGCCAGCAGCCAATGGGGACAGGGGGATGATACGCAGTATTTT. It specifies CASSQWGQGDDTQYF.

This chain uses TRBV21-1 with TRBJ1-1; TRBD1 was called by the table and not checked on the DNA. TRBV21-1 is a pseudogene segment. The CDR3 covers 18 residues. DNA of the CDR3: TGTGCCAGCAGCAAAGTTAGTAATCGAGTACAGGGTGAAACTGAAGCTTTCTTT. Residues: CASSKVSNRVQGETEAFF.

The chain uses TRBV5-4 and TRBJ2-4; 9 nucleotides match TRBD1. CDR1 and CDR2 from the germline V gene are SGHNT and YYREEE (reference sequence). This CDR3 is 15 amino acids long. Trimming cost V 3 bases and J 1 base; bases outside gene matches: 2. CDR3 in amino acids: CASSSGTGAKNIQYF. In DNA, the CDR3 is TGTGCCAGCAGCTCCGGGACAGGGGCCAAAAACATTCAGTACTTC.

V and J are TRBV7-6 and TRBJ1-5; D not resolved. CDR1 is SGHVS and CDR2 is FNYEAQ in the germline V gene. This CDR3 has 12 residues. V lost 4 bases to trimming and J lost 8 bases, with 9 bases between them. The CDR3 nucleotides read TGTGCCAGCAGCTCCGTCGGGGAGCCCCAGCATTTT. Protein: CASSSVGEPQHF.

This chain joins TRBV5-4 and TRBJ2-3; D gene uncertain. This CDR3 contains 16 residues. V lost 6 bases to trimming and J lost 2 bases, with 19 bases between them. CDR1 is SGHNT and CDR2 is YYREEE in the germline V gene (reference sequence). The CDR3 spells CASTLKYSGDTDTQYF. The CDR3 nucleotides read TGTGCCAGCACCCTGAAGTACTCCGGAGACACAGATACGCAGTATTTT.

This clone was seen once. V is TRBV5-1 and J is TRBJ2-5; D perhaps matches TRBD1 (6 bases). Germline V CDR1 and CDR2: SGHRS, YFSETQ. Trimming removed 3 bases from V and 0 bases from J, with 15 bases in between. This CDR3 has 16 amino acids. The CDR3 nucleotides read TGCGCCAGCAGCTCGCAACCTCAGGGGAACCAAGAGACCCAGTACTTC. Amino acids: CASSSQPQGNQETQYF.

With respect to this clone: The identical CDR3 is also encoded by other nucleotide sequences in the sample. J is TRBJ1-1 and V is TRBV11-3; no clear D gene. Trimming cost V 1 base and J 1 base, with 7 bases left between them. CDR3 length equals 14 residues. Looked up from germline, CDR1 is SGHNT and CDR2 is YENEEA. This CDR3 reads CASSLGGANTEAFF. CDR3 DNA: TGTGCCAGCAGCTTAGGGGGAGCGAACACTGAAGCTTTCTTT.

The chain combines TRBV6-4 with TRBJ1-2; D is perhaps TRBD1 (6 bases). The CDR3 is 15 residues long. Germline values: CDR1 MRHNA, CDR2 SNTAGT. The germline V and J ends were trimmed by 6 bases and 7 bases, with 21 bases remaining between them. This chain's CDR3 is CASRKGGNSPSGYTF. DNA for the CDR3: TGTGCCAGCAGAAAAGGGGGTAACTCCCCTTCTGGCTACACCTTC.

The chain combines TRBV6-2 or TRBV6-3 with TRBJ2-7, with a tentative D call TRBD1 (5 bases). Germline V gives CDR1 MNHEY, CDR2 SVGEGT. CDR3 length: 14 amino acids. Between the trimmed V and J ends, which lost 2 bases and 2 bases, there was a span of 10 bases. The CDR3 here is CASSYPGPTYEQYF. CDR3 bases: TGTGCCAGCAGTTACCCAGGGCCGACCTACGAGCAGTACTTC.